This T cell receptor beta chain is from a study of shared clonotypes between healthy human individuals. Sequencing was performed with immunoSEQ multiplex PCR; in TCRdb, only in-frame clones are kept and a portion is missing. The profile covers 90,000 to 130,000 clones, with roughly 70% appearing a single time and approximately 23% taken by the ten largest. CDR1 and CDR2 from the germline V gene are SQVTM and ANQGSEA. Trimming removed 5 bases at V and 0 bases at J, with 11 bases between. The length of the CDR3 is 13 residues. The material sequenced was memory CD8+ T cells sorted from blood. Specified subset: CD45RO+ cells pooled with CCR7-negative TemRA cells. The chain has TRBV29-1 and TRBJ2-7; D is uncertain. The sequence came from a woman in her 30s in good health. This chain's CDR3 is CSVSESNSYEQYF. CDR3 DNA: TGCAGCGTTTCCGAGAGTAACTCCTACGAGCAGTACTTC.